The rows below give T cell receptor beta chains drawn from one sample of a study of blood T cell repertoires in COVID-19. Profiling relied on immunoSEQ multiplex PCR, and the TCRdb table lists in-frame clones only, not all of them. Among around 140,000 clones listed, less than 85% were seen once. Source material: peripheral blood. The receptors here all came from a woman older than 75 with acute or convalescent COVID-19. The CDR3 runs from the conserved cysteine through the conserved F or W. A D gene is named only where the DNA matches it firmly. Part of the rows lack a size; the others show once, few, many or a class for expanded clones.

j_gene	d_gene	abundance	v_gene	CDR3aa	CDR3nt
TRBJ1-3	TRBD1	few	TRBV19	CASSDRGKHSGNTIYF	TGTGCCAGTAGTGACAGGGGAAAACACTCTGGAAACACCATATATTTT
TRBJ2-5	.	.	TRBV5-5	CASSALRAQEKETQYF	TGTGCCAGCAGCGCGCTCAGGGCCCAAGAAAAAGAGACCCAGTACTTC
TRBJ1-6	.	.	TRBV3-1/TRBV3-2	CASSQETTGYNSPLHF	TGTGCCAGCAGCCAAGAAACGACAGGCTATAATTCACCCCTCCACTTT
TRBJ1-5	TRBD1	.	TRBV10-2	CASVPGTGANQPQHF	TGCGCCAGCGTGCCAGGGACAGGGGCCAATCAGCCCCAGCATTTT
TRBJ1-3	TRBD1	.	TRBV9	CASSQQGEAGNTIYF	TGTGCCAGCAGCCAACAGGGGGAAGCTGGAAACACCATATATTTT
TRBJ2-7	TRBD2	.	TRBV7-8	CASSRSGERYEQYF	TGTGCCAGCAGCCGTAGCGGGGAGCGGTACGAGCAGTACTTC
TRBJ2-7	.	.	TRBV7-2	CASSSSGDILKYEQYF	TGTGCCAGCAGCTCCAGCGGGGACATACTAAAGTACGAGCAGTACTTC
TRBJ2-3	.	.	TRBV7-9	CASSLEGLPAEKQYF	TGTGCCAGCAGCTTAGAAGGACTACCGGCTGAGAAGCAGTATTTT
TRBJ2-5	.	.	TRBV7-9	CASSLAGAQQETQYF	TGTGCCAGCAGCTTAGCGGGGGCGCAGCAAGAGACCCAGTACTTC
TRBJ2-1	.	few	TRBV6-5	CASSYGQIYNEQFF	TGTGCCAGCAGTTACGGGCAGATCTACAATGAGCAGTTCTTC
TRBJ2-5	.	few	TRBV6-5	CASSPQIGGTQYF	TGTGCCAGCAGTCCGCAGATAGGGGGGACCCAGTACTTC
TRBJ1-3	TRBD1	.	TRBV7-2	CASSSGQGGNTIYF	TGTGCCAGCAGCTCCGGACAGGGGGGAAACACCATATATTTT
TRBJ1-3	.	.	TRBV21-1	CASSKEPTGNSGNTIYF	TGTGCCAGCAGCAAAGAACCGACCGGGAACTCTGGAAACACCATATATTTT
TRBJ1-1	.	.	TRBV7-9	CASSPQGGTEAFF	TGTGCCAGCAGCCCACAGGGTGGCACTGAAGCTTTCTTT
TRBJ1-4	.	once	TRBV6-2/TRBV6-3	CASSYTTEKLFF	TGTGCCAGCAGTTACACAACTGAAAAACTGTTTTTT
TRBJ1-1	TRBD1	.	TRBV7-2	CASSLDGTGRTEAFF	TGTGCCAGCAGCTTAGACGGGACAGGGAGAACTGAAGCTTTCTTT
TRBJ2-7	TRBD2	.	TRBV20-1	CSASSGLQTYEQYF	TGCAGTGCTAGTAGCGGGTTACAGACCTACGAGCAGTACTTC
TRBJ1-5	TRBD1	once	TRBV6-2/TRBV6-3	CASSSTGTGGGNQPQHF	TGTGCCAGCAGTTCTACCGGGACAGGGGGCGGCAATCAGCCCCAGCATTTT
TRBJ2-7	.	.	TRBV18	CASSLQSDSYEQYF	TGTGCCAGCTCACTTCAGTCAGATTCCTACGAGCAGTACTTC
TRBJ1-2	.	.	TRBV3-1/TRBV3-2	CASSQEGPIGAYGYTF	TGTGCCAGCAGCCAAGAAGGGCCCATTGGGGCCTATGGCTACACCTTC
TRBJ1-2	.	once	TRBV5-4	CASSLGVSGYGYTF	TGTGCCAGCAGCTTGGGGGTCTCGGGGTATGGCTACACCTTC
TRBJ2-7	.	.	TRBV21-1	CASLAGAAVSYEQYF	TGTGCCAGCCTTGCTGGCGCGGCAGTATCCTACGAGCAGTACTTC